This TCR beta chain was sequenced for a study of CD4 T cells in relation to SARS-CoV-2 and coronaviruses. V shed 6 bases, J shed 4 bases, and the junction held 2 bases outside the gene matches. The CDR3 contains 13 residues. The V gene's germline CDR1 is ENHRY and CDR2 SYGVKD. TCRdb's copy holds only in-frame clones and misses some; the assay was immunoSEQ multiplex PCR. This sample has roughly 31,000 clones; around 72% occur once, and the top ten carry 9% to 15%. Study observations and caveats: Approximately 65% of donors had memory CD4+ clonotypes crossrecognizing SARS-CoV-2 and common cold coronavirus spike. Crossreactive clones expanded significantly less to SARS-CoV-2 than monoreactive clones.

This clone has only a few counts. Its antigen remains unidentified. Before the COVID-19 pandemic, during about 2011-2019, CD4+ T cells were taken from unexposed donors. The cells were cultured for around ten days before CD4+ T cells were isolated. This sequence was found in a human donor in good health. Specimen: CD4+ T cells from PBMCs, cultured in vitro. The chain links TRBV10-3 to TRBJ2-7; 11 nucleotides match TRBD1. CDR3 nucleotides: TGTGCCATCAGCGGACAGGGGGCTTACGAGCAGTACTTC. Its translation is CAISGQGAYEQYF.